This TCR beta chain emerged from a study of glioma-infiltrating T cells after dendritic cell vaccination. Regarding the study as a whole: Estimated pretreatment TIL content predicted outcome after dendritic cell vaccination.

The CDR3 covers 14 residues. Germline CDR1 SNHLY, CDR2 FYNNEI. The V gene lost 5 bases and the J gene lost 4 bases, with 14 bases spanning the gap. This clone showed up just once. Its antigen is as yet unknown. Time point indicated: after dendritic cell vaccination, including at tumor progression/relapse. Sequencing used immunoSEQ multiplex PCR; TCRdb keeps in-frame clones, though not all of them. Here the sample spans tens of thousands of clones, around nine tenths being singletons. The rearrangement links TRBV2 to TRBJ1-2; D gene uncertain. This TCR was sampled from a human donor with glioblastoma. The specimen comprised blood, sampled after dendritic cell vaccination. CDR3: CASSPEGFSYGYTF. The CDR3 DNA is TGTGCCAGCAGTCCTGAGGGCTTTTCCTATGGCTACACCTTC. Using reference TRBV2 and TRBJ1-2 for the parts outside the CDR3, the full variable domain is EPEVTQTPSHQVTQMGQEVILRCVPISNHLYFYWYRQILGQKVEFLVSFYNNEISEKSEIFDDQFSVERPDGSNFTLKIRSTKLEDSAMYFCASSPEGFSYGYTFGSGTRLTVV.